These 10 T cell receptor delta chains originate from one sample sequenced in a study of Vδ1+ human thymocytes. RNA was extracted from the cells and then reverse transcribed. CDR3 amplicons came from multiplex PCR with pooled V-gene forward and constant-region reverse primers. TCRdb reanalysed the multiplex PCR reads with CATT. The sample shows just under 55,000 delta-chain clones, 15% to 20% of them seen only once. General study results and limits: In the thymus, TRG and TRD repertoires looked highly polyclonal with Gaussian CDR3 lengths.

Their cognate antigens are unknown. The sequencing sample was made of Vdelta1+ gamma-delta thymocytes from the thymus. Indicated subset: FACS-sorted CD3+ TCRalphabeta- TCRVdelta1+ TCRVdelta2- thymocytes. The source is a boy less than two years old who had congenital heart surgery.

The chain employs TRDV1 and TRDJ1; D call uncertain. The CDR3 is 17 amino acids. Germline-derived CDR1 and CDR2 are TSWWSYY and QGS. V lost 1 base to trimming and J lost 1 base, with 16 bases between them. CDR3 nucleotides: TGTGCTCTTGGGGAACCTCCTCTCTACCCCTTCACCGATAAACTCATCTTT. This sequence encodes CALGEPPLYPFTDKLIF.

The genes are TRDV1 and TRDJ1, with TRDD2 matching over 9 bases. Germline loops: CDR1 TSWWSYY, CDR2 QGS. The CDR3 is made up of 21 amino acids. V lost 0 bases, J lost 0 bases, and 17 bases stayed unmatched. CDR3 nucleotides: TGTGCTCTTGGGGAACTACCTTCCTACGTTCTAGGGGATCCGTACACCGATAAACTCATCTTT. This codes for CALGELPSYVLGDPYTDKLIF.

The chain recombines TRDV1 with TRDJ1, with 8 bases fitting TRDD3. This CDR3 is built from 23 residues. The V gene's germline CDR1 is TSWWSYY and CDR2 QGS. V lost 2 bases to trimming and J lost 0 bases; unmatched junction nucleotides: 26. The CDR3 is CALGEFQFSHPQLGATYTDKLIF. Written as DNA, the CDR3 is TGTGCTCTTGGGGAATTTCAGTTCTCCCACCCTCAACTGGGGGCCACGTACACCGATAAACTCATCTTT.

This rearrangement joins TRDV1 to TRDJ1, with D unclear. V was shortened by 0 bases and J by 0 bases, with 8 bases between the two germline ends. The CDR3 spans 15 residues. Germline V CDR1 and CDR2: TSWWSYY, QGS. CDR3: CALGELISYTDKLIF. CDR3 DNA: TGTGCTCTTGGGGAACTAATATCGTACACCGATAAACTCATCTTT.

The V call is TRDV1, the J call TRDJ1; 9 nucleotides align to TRDD3. The CDR3 length is 21 residues. CDR1 is TSWWSYY, CDR2 QGS, per germline. Germline trimming cut 2 bases from V and 0 bases from J; bases unmatched to any gene: 19. The CDR3 here is CALGEFLLLTGGDRYTDKLIF. The CDR3 region has the DNA TGTGCTCTTGGGGAATTCCTTCTCCTCACTGGGGGAGATAGGTACACCGATAAACTCATCTTT.

Details on this clone: Other nucleotide sequences in the sample specify the same CDR3. The V gene is TRAV29/DV5, the J gene TRDJ1; 9 nucleotides match TRDD3. Germline V gene sequence: CDR1 NSMFDY, CDR2 ISSIKDK. After removal of 1 base from V and 0 bases from J, the junction contained 13 bases not matched to a gene. The CDR3 is made up of 18 amino acids. The CDR3 DNA sequence: TGTGCAGCAAGCTCGCCTTCCCTGGGGGATCAAAACACCGATAAACTCATCTTT. It specifies CAASSPSLGDQNTDKLIF.

This clone was seen a handful of times. This rearrangement joins TRDV1 to TRDJ1, with TRDD3 identical over 10 bases. Germline assignment: CDR1 TSWWSYY and CDR2 QGS. Trimming removed 4 bases from V and 0 bases from J; junction bases left unmatched: 14. The CDR3 sequence is 19 residues long. CDR3 residues: CALGVLPTGTGGYTDKLIF. CDR3 sequence (DNA): TGTGCTCTTGGGGTCCTCCCTACTGGTACTGGGGGATACACCGATAAACTCATCTTT.

Only a few counts were recorded for this clone. The chain carries TRDV1 and TRDJ1, with 8 bases identical to TRDD3. Germline V gene sequence: CDR1 TSWWSYY, CDR2 QGS. Trimming took 3 bases from V and 2 from J; bases not matched to a gene: 26. There are 22 residues in the CDR3. The CDR3 is CALGEQDFPPRVLGVLTDKLIF. The CDR3 coding sequence is TGTGCTCTTGGGGAGCAAGACTTCCCACCTCGCGTACTGGGGGTTTTGACCGATAAACTCATCTTT.

This clone was seen a handful of times. The chain has TRDV1 and TRDJ1, with D perhaps TRDD3 (6 bases). CDR1 is TSWWSYY, CDR2 QGS, per germline. Trimming left V 2 bases short and J 4 bases short, with 20 bases between. The CDR3 consists of 17 residues. CDR3 in amino acids: CALGEGIGGIYNDKLIF. In DNA form, the CDR3 reads TGTGCTCTTGGGGAAGGGATTGGTGGGATATACAACGATAAACTCATCTTT.

There are a few counts of this clone. The genes are TRDV1 and TRDJ1; 12 bases line up with TRDD3. Per the germline V gene, CDR1 is TSWWSYY and CDR2 is QGS. The CDR3 runs 20 residues. Losses at the gene ends were 4 bases for V and 1 base for J; bases not matched to a gene: 16. This CDR3 is CALGAFLRFLLGDTTDKLIF. The CDR3 region has the DNA TGTGCTCTTGGGGCCTTCCTGCGCTTCTTACTGGGGGATACCACCGATAAACTCATCTTT.